This TCR beta chain is drawn from a study of cytomegalovirus exposure and HLA in healthy donors. This table comes from immunoSEQ multiplex PCR, and its TCRdb copy is limited to in-frame clones, with some not included. The repertoire holds about 71,000 clones, around 95% seen once, with about 1.5% in the top ten. Germline CDR1 SGHRS, CDR2 YFSETQ. CDR3 length equals 17 residues. V gave up 2 bases and J gave up 5 bases; unmatched junction bases: 14. This rearrangement joins TRBV5-1 to TRBJ2-3, with 7 bases identical to TRBD1. This TCR derives from a man aged 18 to 35 in good health and CMV-seropositive. The specimen was PBMCs. The CDR3 is CASSLQGSGRVLDTQYF. The CDR3 nucleotides read TGCGCCAGCAGCTTACAGGGGAGCGGTCGTGTCTTAGATACGCAGTATTTT.